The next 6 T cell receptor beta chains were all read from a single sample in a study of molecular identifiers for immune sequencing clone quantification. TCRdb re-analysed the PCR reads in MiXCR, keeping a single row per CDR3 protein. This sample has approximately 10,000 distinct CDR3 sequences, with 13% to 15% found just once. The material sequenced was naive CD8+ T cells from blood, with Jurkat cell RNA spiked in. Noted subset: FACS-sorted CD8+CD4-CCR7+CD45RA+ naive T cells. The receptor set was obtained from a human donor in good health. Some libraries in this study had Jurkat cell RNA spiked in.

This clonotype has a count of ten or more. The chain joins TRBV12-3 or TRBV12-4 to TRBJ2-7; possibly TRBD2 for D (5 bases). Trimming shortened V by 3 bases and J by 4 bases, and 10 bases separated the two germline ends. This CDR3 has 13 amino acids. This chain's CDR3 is CASSFIGSYEQYF. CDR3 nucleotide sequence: TGTGCCAGCAGTTTTATTGGGAGTTACGAGCAGTACTTC.

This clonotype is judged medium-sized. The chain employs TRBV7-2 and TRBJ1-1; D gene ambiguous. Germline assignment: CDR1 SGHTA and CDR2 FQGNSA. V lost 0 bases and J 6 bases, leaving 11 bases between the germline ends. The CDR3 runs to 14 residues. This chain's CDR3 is CASSLALGGPEAFF. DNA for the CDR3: TGTGCCAGCAGCTTAGCGCTTGGCGGCCCTGAAGCTTTCTTT.

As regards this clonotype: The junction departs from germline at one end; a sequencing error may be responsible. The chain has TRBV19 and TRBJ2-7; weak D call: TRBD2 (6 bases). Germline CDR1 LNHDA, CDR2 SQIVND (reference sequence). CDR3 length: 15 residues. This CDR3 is CASSIRGGGTYEQYF. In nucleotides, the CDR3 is TGTGCTAGTAGTATACGGGGCGGCGGGACCTACGAGCAGTACTTC.

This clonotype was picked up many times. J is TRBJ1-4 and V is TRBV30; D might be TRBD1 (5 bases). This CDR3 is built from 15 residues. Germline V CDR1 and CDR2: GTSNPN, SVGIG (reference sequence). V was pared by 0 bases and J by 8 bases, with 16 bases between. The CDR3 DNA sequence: TGTGCCTGGAGTGTGGGTTCGGGACCTTACGAAAAACTGTTTTTT. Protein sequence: CAWSVGSGPYEKLFF.

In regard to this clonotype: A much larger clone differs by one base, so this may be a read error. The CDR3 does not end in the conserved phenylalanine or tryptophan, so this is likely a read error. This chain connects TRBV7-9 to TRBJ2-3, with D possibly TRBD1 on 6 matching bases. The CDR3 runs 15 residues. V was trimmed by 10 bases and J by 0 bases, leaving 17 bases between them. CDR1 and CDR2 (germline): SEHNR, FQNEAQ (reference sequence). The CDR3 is CANNPGTISTDTQYI. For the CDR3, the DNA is TGTGCCAATAACCCCGGGACAATAAGCACAGATACGCAGTATATT.

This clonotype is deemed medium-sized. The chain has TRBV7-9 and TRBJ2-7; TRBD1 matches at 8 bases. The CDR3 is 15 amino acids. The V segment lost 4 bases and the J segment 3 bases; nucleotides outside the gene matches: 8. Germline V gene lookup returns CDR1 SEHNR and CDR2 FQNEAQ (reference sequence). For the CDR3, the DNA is TGTGCCAGCAGCTCTGGACAGGGAATCCACTACGAGCAGTACTTC. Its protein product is CASSSGQGIHYEQYF.